The rows below give T cell receptor beta chains drawn from one sample of a study of blood T cell repertoires in COVID-19. Some clones are missing from TCRdb's copy, which holds only in-frame ones; the method was immunoSEQ multiplex PCR. Of 350,000 to 450,000 clones in the sample, around 87% were seen once. Sequenced: peripheral blood. Source of these receptors: a human donor in a cohort sampled during active COVID-19. CDR3s leave out the opening cysteine and the closing phenylalanine or tryptophan.

TRBV29-1,TRBJ1-2,SVRSGYQGYT
TRBV25-1,TRBJ2-5,ASSVRTGGQETQY
TRBV5-1,TRBJ1-2,ASSSYGEDYGYT
TRBV30,TRBJ2-7,AWRRSQGLDEQY
TRBV11-2,TRBJ1-1,ASSVGQAFEAF
TRBV9,TRBJ1-4,ASSVGPGTATNEKLF
TRBV25-1,TRBJ1-6,ASSEVGENSPLH
TRBV7-3,TRBJ2-7,ASSAAGGSYEQY
TRBV4-1,TRBJ1-4,ASSQGQGDEKLF
TRBV7-2,TRBJ2-5,ASSPSLGEETQY
TRBV29-1,TRBJ2-3,SVGTGFADTQY
TRBV5-1,TRBJ2-5,ASRSGLAGPETQY
TRBV5-5,TRBJ1-5,ASSFSDSNQPQH
TRBV7-3,TRBJ1-2,ASSLENYYGYT
TRBV19,TRBJ2-1,ASSLLPSGGAREQF
TRBV1,TRBJ2-1,TSRPSRGLAGGDEQF
TRBV11-2,TRBJ1-3,ASSDVGSGNTIY
TRBV5-4,TRBJ2-3,ASSSGSLGDTQY
TRBV30,TRBJ2-7,ACQRGGSGEQY
TRBV3-1/TRBV3-2,TRBJ2-7,ASSHGRGSYEQY
TRBV7-9,TRBJ1-2,ASSLARGLNYGYT
TRBV19,TRBJ1-1,ASTDGSAGAMNTEAF
TRBV12-3/TRBV12-4,TRBJ1-2,ASSWGQGSGYT
TRBV28,TRBJ1-5,ASSLQGAWQPQH
TRBV7-3,TRBJ2-5,ASSLTSGDFETQY
TRBV6-1,TRBJ2-7,ASSEWTSYEQY
TRBV6-5,TRBJ2-7,ASSYDRSPTDEQY
TRBV7-2,TRBJ1-2,ASSLAPGEANYGYT
TRBV27,TRBJ1-6,ASSFNRDSSPLH
TRBV5-6,TRBJ1-1,ASRTVGRKDTEAF
TRBV28,TRBJ2-7,ASSSPGTGHSYEQY
TRBV5-1,TRBJ2-1,ASSRPALAGGVDEQF
TRBV11-2,TRBJ1-2,ASSMPQGAGGYT
TRBV27,TRBJ1-2,ASKDRDYGYT
TRBV19,TRBJ1-1,ASSLSGNTEAF
TRBV28,TRBJ2-2,ASSFSETGELF
TRBV11-2,TRBJ1-3,ASRQYSGNTIY
TRBV6-1,TRBJ2-1,ASSENRESYNEQF
TRBV19,TRBJ1-4,ASRGTGWHEKLF
TRBV7-8,TRBJ2-7,ASSPRPGQGFHEQY
TRBV5-1,TRBJ1-1,ASSLAAEDTEAF
TRBV18,TRBJ2-4,ASSPSQGRNIQY
TRBV5-1,TRBJ2-2,ASSSPTNTGELF
TRBV5-4,TRBJ1-2,ASSRGPTGAGGGYT
TRBV4-1,TRBJ2-6,ASSQGRQSSGANVLT
TRBV11-2,TRBJ2-2,ASSLADRGTGELF
TRBV30,TRBJ2-7,AWSVPAGAAEQY
TRBV14,TRBJ1-2,ASSQDFQGKRLANYGYT
TRBV7-6,TRBJ1-5,ASSPRQGGQPQH
TRBV5-1,TRBJ2-7,ASSSQGAREQY
TRBV5-3,TRBJ2-5,ARSLGLATQY
TRBV19,TRBJ2-7,ASSNLGTGGFNEQY
TRBV10-3,TRBJ2-5,ATGLAETQY
TRBV12-3/TRBV12-4,TRBJ2-7,ASTRTAREQY
TRBV9,TRBJ1-6,ASSVVDSKSPLH
TRBV20-1,TRBJ2-3,SASNAMREGTDTQY
TRBV18,TRBJ1-1,ASSIQQNTEAF
TRBV27,TRBJ2-5,ASSSIATGSETQY
TRBV5-6,TRBJ1-6,ASSSLGRTKSSPLH
TRBV7-9,TRBJ2-7,ASSQASGSYEQY